The rows below give T cell receptor beta chains drawn from one sample of a study of blood T cell repertoires in COVID-19. The data were produced by immunoSEQ multiplex PCR, yet TCRdb's version contains in-frame clones alone and is incomplete. Seen here are 85,000 to 130,000 clones, 85% to 90% observed once, and the top ten hold roughly 15%. Sequencing used peripheral blood. All receptors derive from a man between 50 and 59 years old with acute or convalescent COVID-19. The CDR3 runs from the conserved cysteine through the conserved F or W. A D gene is named only where the DNA matches it firmly. Only some rows state a clone size, as once, few, many or a class for expanded clones.

TGTGCCAGCACCCCCCTCAGCGGGAGTAATGAGCAGTTCTTC CASTPLSGSNEQFF TRBV9 TRBD2 - TRBJ2-1
TGTGCCAGTAGTACCGGACAGGGCTACACCTTC CASSTGQGYTF TRBV19 - - TRBJ1-2
TGTGCCAGCAGCCCCGGACAGGGGGATTTTCGGGCTTTCTTT CASSPGQGDFRAFF TRBV7-2 TRBD1 - TRBJ1-1
TGTGCCAGCTCACCAGGGTATAGCTTCAATCAGCCCCAGCATTTT CASSPGYSFNQPQHF TRBV18 - once TRBJ1-5
TGTGCCAGCAGCCAAGATCAAGGAGGGTTAGCCAAAAACATTCAGTACTTC CASSQDQGGLAKNIQYF TRBV3-1/TRBV3-2 - - TRBJ2-4
TGTGCCAGCAGTCGCGGTAATTCACCCCTCCACTTT CASSRGNSPLHF TRBV27 - few TRBJ1-6
TGTGGAACCGGGACAGGGGACACAGATACGCAGTATTTT CGTGTGDTDTQYF TRBV2 TRBD1 - TRBJ2-3
TGTGCCAGTACCCTCGGGGGAGCGGGAGTTGCAGATACGCAGTATTTT CASTLGGAGVADTQYF TRBV19 TRBD2 - TRBJ2-3
TGTGCCACCGGAGCGGGAGGACTTCGGGACACCGGGGAGCTGTTTTTT CATGAGGLRDTGELFF TRBV24-1 TRBD2 once TRBJ2-2
TGTGCCAGCAGCTTCGACTGGGGGGGTCAGCCCCAGCATTTT CASSFDWGGQPQHF TRBV7-9 - once TRBJ1-5
TGCAGTGCTAGTGCAGCCCCACCCGGGACAAGGAGGCTCTACTACACCTTC CSASAAPPGTRRLYYTF TRBV20-1 - - TRBJ1-2
TGTGCCAGCTCACCGAGGCAAGACAAAAACATTCAGTACTTC CASSPRQDKNIQYF TRBV18 - - TRBJ2-4
TGTGCCATCAGTGAAATTGCGGAGGGAGGAAAAGAGCAGTTCTTC CAISEIAEGGKEQFF TRBV10-3 - once TRBJ2-1
TGTGCCAGCAGTTCCAGGGGTGGATCTGGGGCCAACGTCCTGACTTTC CASSSRGGSGANVLTF TRBV6-5 - - TRBJ2-6
TGCAGCGCCCTAGCGGGAGATGAGACCCAGTACTTC CSALAGDETQYF TRBV29-1 TRBD2 - TRBJ2-5
TGTGCCAGCAGTGACTCTACTAGAAGGGATACGCAGTATTTT CASSDSTRRDTQYF TRBV6-4 - - TRBJ2-3
TGTGCCAGCACCCCCTTTGGGAGGGACGAGCAGTACTTC CASTPFGRDEQYF TRBV28 TRBD2 - TRBJ2-7
TGTGCCAGCAGCCCTCGACTAGCGAAGATGAGTCCCGAGCAGTACTTC CASSPRLAKMSPEQYF TRBV5-6 TRBD2 once TRBJ2-7
TGTGCCAGCACCCGGACTAGCGACACCGGGGAGCTGTTTTTT CASTRTSDTGELFF TRBV11-2 TRBD2 - TRBJ2-2
TGTGCCAGTGGGGGGTCCCGCGGCGATGAGCAGTTCTTC CASGGSRGDEQFF TRBV19 - - TRBJ2-1
TGCGCCAGCAGCCGGACTAGTCAGATCTACGAGCAGTACTTC CASSRTSQIYEQYF TRBV5-1 TRBD2 - TRBJ2-7
TGTGCCAGCAGCCCATCCTGGGCCATAGGAAACACCATATATTTT CASSPSWAIGNTIYF TRBV11-3 - - TRBJ1-3
TGTGCCAGCAGCTTAGTAGGGAGGGGCGGGAACACCGGGGAGCTGTTTTTT CASSLVGRGGNTGELFF TRBV11-2 TRBD2 few TRBJ2-2
TGCAGCGCCGGGGGGTTCTCGTACCAAGAGACCCAGTACTTC CSAGGFSYQETQYF TRBV29-1 TRBD2 - TRBJ2-5
TGTGCCAGCAGCTCTTATTACGAGCAGTACTTC CASSSYYEQYF TRBV14 - - TRBJ2-7
TGTGCCAGCAGAGACACAGGGGGTGGATATGGCTACACCTTC CASRDTGGGYGYTF TRBV28 TRBD1 - TRBJ1-2
TGCGCCAGCAGTCTAACACCAGATACGCAGTATTTT CASSLTPDTQYF TRBV23-1 - - TRBJ2-3
TGTGCCATCAGGGGACAGGGCCTTACAGATACGCAGTATTTT CAIRGQGLTDTQYF TRBV10-3 TRBD1 - TRBJ2-3
TGTGCCAGTAGTGTCTCGATAGGGGCGAACACCGGGGAGCTGTTTTTT CASSVSIGANTGELFF TRBV19 - - TRBJ2-2
TGTGCCAGCAATCTGAGCGGGAGAACGGGAGAGCAGTACTTC CASNLSGRTGEQYF TRBV28 TRBD2 - TRBJ2-7
TGTGCCAGCAGCGGACAGGGGCCTAGGGGCAATCAGCCCCAGCATTTT CASSGQGPRGNQPQHF TRBV7-2 TRBD1 - TRBJ1-5
TGTGCCAGCAGTCCCGGACAGCCTGGCTCCTACGAGCAGTACTTC CASSPGQPGSYEQYF TRBV2 - - TRBJ2-7
TGCGCCAGCAGCCTGAGGGATACCGGGGAGCTGTTTTTT CASSLRDTGELFF TRBV5-1 - - TRBJ2-2
TGTGCCAGCAGCCACCCTTCGGGGGTAGGGTTCTTC CASSHPSGVGFF TRBV3-1/TRBV3-2 - - TRBJ2-1